This T cell receptor beta chain was documented in a study of blood T cell repertoires in COVID-19. Overall study context: Some COVID-19 samples were acute and others convalescent; all came from the United States, Italy and Spain. Sources were T cells, B-cell-depleted T cells, or PBMCs; the material itself was cDNA or gDNA.

Authors' analysis steps: The assay estimated nucleated cells by amplifying reference gene primers. The assay was immunoSEQ multiplex PCR, and TCRdb's table has in-frame clones only and misses some. Clonal size and the V and J genes are those of that table, whereas D and trimming came from the DNA. In the table there are around 30,000 clones, about nine tenths of which are singletons. The V gene end was trimmed by 5 bases and the J gene end by 7 bases; junction bases not matched to a gene: 9. Germline V lookup: CDR1 SSHAT, CDR2 FNYEAQ (reference sequence). This CDR3 is built from 16 residues. This sequence was found in a man aged 60-69 years with active COVID-19. Sequencing was carried out using peripheral blood. The J gene is TRBJ2-2, the V gene TRBV7-7; 11 positions agree with TRBD1. Here the CDR3 DNA reads TGTGCCAGCAGCAAAGGACAGGGGGCCGTGGTCGGGGAGCTGTTTTTT. Translation gives CASSKGQGAVVGELFF.